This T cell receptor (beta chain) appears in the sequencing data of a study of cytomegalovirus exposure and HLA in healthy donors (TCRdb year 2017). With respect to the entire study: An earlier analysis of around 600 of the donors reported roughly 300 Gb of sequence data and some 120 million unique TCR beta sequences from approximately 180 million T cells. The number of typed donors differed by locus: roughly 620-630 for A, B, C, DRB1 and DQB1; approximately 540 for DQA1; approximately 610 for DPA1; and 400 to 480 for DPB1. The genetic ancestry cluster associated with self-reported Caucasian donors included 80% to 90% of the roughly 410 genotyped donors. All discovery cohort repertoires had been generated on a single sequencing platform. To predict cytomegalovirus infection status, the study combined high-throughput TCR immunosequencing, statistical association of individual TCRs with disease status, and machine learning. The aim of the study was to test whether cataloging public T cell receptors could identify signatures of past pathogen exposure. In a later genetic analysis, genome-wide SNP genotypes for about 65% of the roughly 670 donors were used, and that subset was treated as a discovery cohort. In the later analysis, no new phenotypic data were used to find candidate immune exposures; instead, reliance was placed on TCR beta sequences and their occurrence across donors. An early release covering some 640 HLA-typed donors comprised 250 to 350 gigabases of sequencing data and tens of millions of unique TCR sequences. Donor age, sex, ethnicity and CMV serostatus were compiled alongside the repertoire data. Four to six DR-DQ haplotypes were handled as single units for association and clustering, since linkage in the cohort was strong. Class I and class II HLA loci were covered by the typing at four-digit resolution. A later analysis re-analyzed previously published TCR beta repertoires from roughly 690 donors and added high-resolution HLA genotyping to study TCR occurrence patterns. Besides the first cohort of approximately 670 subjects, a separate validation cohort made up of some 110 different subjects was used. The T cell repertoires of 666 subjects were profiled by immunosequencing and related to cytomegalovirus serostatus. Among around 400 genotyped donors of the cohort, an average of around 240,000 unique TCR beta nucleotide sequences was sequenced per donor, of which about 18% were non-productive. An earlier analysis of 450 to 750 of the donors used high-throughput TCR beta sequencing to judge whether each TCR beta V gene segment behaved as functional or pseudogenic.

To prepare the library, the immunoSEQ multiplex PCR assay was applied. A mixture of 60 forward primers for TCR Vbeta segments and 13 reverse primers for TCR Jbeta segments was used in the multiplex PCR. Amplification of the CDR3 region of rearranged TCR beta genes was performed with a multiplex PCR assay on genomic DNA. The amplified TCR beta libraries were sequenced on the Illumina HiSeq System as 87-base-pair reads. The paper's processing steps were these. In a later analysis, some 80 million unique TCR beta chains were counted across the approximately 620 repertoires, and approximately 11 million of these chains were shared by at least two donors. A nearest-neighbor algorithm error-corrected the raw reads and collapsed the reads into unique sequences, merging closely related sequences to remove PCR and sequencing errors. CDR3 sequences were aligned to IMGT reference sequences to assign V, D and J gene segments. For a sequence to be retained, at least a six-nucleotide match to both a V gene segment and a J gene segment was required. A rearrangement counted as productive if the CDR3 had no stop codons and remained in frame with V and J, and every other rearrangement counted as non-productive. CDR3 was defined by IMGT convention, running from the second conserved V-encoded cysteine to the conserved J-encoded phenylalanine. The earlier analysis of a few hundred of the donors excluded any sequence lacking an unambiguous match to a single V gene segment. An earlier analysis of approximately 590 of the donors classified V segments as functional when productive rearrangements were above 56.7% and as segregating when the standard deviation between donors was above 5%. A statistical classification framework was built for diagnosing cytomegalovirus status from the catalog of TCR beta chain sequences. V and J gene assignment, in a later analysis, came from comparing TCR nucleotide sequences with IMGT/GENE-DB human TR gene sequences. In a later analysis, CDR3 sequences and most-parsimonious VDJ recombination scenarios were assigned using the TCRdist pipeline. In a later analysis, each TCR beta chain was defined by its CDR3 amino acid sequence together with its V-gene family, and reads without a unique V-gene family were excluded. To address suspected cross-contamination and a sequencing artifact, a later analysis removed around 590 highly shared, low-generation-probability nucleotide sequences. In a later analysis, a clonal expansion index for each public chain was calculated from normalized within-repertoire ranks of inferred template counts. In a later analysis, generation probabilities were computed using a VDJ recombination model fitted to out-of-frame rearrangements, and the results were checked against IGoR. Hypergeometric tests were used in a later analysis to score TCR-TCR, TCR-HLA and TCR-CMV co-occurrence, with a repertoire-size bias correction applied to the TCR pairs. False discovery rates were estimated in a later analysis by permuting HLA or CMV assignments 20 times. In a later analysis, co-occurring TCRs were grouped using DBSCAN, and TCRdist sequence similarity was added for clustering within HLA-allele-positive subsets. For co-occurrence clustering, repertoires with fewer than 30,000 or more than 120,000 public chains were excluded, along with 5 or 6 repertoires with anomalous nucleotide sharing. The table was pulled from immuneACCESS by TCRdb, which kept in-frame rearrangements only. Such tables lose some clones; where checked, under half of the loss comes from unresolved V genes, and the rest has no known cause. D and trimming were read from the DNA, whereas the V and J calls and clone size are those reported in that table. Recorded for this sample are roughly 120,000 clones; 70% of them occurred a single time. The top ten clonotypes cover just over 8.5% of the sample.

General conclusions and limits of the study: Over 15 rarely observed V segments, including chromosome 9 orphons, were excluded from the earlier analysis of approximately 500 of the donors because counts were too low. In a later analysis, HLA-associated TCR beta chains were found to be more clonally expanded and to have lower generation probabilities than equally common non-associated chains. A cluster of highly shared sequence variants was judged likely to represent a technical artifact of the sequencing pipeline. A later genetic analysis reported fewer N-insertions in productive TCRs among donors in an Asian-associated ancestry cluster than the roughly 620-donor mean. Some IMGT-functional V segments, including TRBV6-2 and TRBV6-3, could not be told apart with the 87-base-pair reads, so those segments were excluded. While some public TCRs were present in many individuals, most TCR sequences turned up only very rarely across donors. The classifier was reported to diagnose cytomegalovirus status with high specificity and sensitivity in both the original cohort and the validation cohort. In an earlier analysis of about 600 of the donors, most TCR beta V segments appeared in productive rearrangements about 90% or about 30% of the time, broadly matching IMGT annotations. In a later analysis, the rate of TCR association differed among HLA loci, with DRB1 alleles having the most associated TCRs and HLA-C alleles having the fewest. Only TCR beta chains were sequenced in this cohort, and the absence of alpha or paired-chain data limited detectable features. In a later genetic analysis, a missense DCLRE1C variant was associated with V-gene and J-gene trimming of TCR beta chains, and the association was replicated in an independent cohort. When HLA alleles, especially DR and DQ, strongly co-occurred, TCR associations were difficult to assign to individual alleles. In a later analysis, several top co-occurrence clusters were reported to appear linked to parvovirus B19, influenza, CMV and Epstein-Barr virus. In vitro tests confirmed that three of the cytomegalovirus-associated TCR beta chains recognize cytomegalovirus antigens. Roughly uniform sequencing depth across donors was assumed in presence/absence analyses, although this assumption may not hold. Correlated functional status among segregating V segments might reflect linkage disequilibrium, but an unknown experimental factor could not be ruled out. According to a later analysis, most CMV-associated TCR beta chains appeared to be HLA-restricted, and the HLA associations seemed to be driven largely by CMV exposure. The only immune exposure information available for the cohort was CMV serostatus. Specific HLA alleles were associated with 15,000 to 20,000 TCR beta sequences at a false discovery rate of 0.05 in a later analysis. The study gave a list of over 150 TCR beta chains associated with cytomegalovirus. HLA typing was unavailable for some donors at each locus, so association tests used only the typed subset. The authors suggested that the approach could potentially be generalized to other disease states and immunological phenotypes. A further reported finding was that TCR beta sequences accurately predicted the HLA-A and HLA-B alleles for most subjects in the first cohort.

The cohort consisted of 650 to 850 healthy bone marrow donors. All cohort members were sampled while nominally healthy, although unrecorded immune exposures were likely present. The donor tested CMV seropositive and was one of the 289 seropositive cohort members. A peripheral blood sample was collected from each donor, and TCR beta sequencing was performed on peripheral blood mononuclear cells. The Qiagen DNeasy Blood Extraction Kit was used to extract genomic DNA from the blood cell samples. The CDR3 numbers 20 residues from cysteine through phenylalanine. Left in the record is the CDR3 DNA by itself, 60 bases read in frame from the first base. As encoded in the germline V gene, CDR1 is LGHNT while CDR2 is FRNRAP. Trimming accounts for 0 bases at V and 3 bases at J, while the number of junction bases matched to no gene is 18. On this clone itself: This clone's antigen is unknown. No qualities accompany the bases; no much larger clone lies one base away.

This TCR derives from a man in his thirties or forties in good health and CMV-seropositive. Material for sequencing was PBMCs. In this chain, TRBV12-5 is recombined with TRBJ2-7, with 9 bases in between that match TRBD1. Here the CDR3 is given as CASGLVNPGQGVRVGYEQYF. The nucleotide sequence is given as TGTGCTAGTGGTTTGGTCAACCCGGGACAGGGAGTCCGAGTCGGCTACGAGCAGTACTTC.